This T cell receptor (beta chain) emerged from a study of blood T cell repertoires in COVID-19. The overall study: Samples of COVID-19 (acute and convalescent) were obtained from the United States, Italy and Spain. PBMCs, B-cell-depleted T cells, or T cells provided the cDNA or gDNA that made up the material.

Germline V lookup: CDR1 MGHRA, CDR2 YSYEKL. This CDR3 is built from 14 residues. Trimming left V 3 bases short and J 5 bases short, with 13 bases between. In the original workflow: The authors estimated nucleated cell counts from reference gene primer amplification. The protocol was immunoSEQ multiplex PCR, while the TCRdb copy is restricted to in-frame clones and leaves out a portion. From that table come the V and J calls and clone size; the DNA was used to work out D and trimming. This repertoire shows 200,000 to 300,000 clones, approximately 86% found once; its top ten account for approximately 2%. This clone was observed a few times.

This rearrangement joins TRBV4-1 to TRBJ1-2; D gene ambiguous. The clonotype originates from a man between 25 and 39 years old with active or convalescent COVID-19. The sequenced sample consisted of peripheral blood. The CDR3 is CASSQVSGGYGYTF. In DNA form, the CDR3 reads TGCGCCAGCAGCCAGGTCTCAGGAGGATATGGCTACACCTTC.